This T cell receptor beta chain is from a study of cytomegalovirus exposure and HLA in healthy donors. Germline V CDR1 and CDR2: ENHRY, SYGVKD. The CDR3 has 14 amino acids. The V end lost 7 bases, the J end lost 0 bases, and 9 bases lay between the germline ends. Primers included in the PCR were 60 Vbeta and 13 Jbeta primers. TCRdb's copy holds only in-frame clones and misses some; the assay was immunoSEQ multiplex PCR. The sample has about 92,000 clones, 69% seen once. This sequence originates from a man aged 50 or older in good health and CMV-seronegative. The sample consisted of PBMCs. The genes are TRBV10-3 and TRBJ2-2; D perhaps matches TRBD1 (5 bases). The CDR3 protein is CAITADTNTGELFF. In DNA form, the CDR3 reads TGTGCCATCACCGCGGACACGAACACCGGGGAGCTGTTTTTT.